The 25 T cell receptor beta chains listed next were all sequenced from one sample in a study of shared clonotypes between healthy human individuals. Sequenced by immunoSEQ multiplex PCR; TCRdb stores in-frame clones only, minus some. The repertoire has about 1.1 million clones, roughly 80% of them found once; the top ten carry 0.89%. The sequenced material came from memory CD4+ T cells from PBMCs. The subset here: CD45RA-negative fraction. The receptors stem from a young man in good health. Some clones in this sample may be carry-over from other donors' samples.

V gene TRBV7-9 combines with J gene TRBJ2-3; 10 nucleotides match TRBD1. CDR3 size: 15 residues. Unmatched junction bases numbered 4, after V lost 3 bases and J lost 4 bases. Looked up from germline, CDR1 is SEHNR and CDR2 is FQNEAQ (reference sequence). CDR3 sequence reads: CASSFRDRGPDTQYF. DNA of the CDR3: TGTGCCAGCAGCTTCCGGGACAGGGGCCCAGATACGCAGTATTTT. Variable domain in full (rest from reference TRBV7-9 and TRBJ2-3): DTGVSQNPRHKITKRGQNVTFRCDPISEHNRLYWYRQTLGQGPEFLTYFQNEAQLEKSRLLSDRFSAERPKGSFSTLEIQRTEQGDSAMYLCASSFRDRGPDTQYFGPGTRLTVL.

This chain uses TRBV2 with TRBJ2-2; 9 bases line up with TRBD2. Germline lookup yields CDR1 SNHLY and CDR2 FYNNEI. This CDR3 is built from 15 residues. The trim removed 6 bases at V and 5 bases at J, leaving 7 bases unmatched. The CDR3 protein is CASRASGMGTGELFF. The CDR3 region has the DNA TGTGCCAGCAGGGCTAGCGGGATGGGGACCGGGGAGCTGTTTTTT.

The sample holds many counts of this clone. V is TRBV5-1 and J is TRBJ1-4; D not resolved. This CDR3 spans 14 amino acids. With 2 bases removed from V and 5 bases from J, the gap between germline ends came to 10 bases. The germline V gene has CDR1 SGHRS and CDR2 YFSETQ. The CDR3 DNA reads TGCGCCAGCAGCTTACAGAGCCTCAATGAAAAACTGTTTTTT. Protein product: CASSLQSLNEKLFF.

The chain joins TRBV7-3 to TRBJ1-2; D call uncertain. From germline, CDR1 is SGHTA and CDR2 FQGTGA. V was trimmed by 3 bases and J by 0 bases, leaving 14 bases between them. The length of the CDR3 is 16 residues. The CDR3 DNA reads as TGTGCCAGCAGCTTTGGGTCCTGGGCCCCTAACTATGGCTACACCTTC. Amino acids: CASSFGSWAPNYGYTF.

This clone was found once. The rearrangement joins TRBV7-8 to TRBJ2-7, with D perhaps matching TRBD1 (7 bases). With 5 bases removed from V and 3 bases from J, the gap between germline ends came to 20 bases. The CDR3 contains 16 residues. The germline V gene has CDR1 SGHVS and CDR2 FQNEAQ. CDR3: CASSRTVAGGIYEQYF. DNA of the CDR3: TGTGCCAGCAGCCGCACTGTGGCAGGGGGGATCTACGAGCAGTACTTC.

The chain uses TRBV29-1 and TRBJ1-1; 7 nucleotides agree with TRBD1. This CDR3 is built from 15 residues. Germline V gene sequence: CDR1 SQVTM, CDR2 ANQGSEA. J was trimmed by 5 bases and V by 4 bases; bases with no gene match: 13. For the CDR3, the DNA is TGCAGCGTTGTATACCAAGCCAGGGGGAGGACTGAAGCTTTCTTT. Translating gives CSVVYQARGRTEAFF.

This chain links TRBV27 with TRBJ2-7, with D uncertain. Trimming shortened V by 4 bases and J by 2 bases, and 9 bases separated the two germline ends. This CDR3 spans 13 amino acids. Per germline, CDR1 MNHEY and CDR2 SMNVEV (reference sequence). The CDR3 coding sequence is TGTGCCAGCAGTTCCCGGACCACCTACGAGCAGTACTTC. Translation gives CASSSRTTYEQYF.

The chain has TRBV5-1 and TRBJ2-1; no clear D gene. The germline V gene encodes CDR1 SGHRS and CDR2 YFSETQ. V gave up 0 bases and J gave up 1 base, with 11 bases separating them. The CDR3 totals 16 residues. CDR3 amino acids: CASSLGPDRSYNEQFF. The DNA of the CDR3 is TGCGCCAGCAGCTTGGGTCCCGATCGATCCTACAATGAGCAGTTCTTC.

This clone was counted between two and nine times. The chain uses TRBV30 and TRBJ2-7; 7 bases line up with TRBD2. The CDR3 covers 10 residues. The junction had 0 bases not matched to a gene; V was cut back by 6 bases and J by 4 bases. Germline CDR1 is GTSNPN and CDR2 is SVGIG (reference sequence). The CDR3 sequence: CACGGYEQYF. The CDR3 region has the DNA TGTGCCTGCGGGGGGTACGAGCAGTACTTC.

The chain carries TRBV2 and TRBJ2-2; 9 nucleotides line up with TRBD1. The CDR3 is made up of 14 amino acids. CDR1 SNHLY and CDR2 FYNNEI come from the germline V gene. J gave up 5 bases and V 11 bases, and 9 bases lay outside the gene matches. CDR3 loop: CAAARTGATGELFF. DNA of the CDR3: TGTGCCGCAGCCAGGACAGGGGCAACCGGGGAGCTGTTTTTT.

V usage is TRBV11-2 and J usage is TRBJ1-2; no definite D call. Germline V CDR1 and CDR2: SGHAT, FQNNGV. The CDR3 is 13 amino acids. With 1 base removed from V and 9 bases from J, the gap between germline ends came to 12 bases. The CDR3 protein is CASSLGQPMRYTF. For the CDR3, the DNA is TGTGCCAGCAGCTTAGGGCAGCCTATGCGCTACACCTTC. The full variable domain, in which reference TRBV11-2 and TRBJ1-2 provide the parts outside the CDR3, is EAGVAQSPRYKIIEKRQSVAFWCNPISGHATLYWYQQILGQGPKLLIQFQNNGVVDDSQLPKDRFSAERLKGVDSTLKIQPAKLEDSAVYLCASSLGQPMRYTFGSGTRLTVV.

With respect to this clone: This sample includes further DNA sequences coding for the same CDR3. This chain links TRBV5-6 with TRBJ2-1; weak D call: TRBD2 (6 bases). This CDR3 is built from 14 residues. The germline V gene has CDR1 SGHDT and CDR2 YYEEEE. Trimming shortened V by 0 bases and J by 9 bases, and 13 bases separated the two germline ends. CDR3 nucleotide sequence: TGTGCCAGCAGCTTGGGAGGGCGGGATGGTGAGCAGTTCTTC. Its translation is CASSLGGRDGEQFF.

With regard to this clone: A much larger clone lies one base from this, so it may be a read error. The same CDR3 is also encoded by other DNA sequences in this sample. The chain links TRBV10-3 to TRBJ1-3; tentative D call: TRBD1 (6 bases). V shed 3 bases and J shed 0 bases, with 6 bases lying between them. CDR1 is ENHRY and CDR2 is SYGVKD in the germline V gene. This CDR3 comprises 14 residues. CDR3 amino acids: CAISEQGSGNTIYF. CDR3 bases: TGTGCCATCAGTGAACAGGGCTCTGGAAACACCATATATTTT.

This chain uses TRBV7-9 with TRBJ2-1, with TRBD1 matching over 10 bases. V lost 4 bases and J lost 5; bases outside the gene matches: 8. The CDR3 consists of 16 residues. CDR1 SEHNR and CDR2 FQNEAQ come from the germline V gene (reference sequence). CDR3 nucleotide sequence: TGTGCCAGCAGCTCAAGTGGGACAGGGGCCAACAATGAGCAGTTCTTC. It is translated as CASSSSGTGANNEQFF.

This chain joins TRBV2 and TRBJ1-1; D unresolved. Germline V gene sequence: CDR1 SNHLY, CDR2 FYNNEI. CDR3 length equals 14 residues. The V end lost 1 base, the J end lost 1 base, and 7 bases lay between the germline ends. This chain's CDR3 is CASSEVRKNTEAFF. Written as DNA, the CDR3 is TGTGCCAGCAGTGAAGTTAGGAAGAACACTGAAGCTTTCTTT.

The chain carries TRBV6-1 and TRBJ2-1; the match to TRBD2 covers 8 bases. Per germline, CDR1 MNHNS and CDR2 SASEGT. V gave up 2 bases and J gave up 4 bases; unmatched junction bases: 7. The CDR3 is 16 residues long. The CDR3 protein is CASSEFFGGGYNEQFF. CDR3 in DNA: TGTGCCAGCAGTGAATTTTTTGGCGGGGGGTACAATGAGCAGTTCTTC.

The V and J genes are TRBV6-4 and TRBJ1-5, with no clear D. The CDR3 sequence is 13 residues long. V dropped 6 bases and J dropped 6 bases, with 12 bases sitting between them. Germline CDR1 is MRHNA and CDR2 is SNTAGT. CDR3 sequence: CASSPAGGQPQHF. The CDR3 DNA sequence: TGTGCCAGCAGCCCCGCGGGCGGTCAGCCCCAGCATTTT.

The CDR3 protein is CASSLPGLAVREQFF. In DNA form, the CDR3 reads TGTGCCAGCAGCTTGCCGGGACTAGCTGTACGTGAGCAGTTCTTC. The chain couples TRBV7-2 to TRBJ2-1; 9 bases are a match to TRBD2. Trimming removed 3 bases from V and 9 bases from J; junction bases left unmatched: 9. This CDR3 has 15 residues. Germline V gene data show CDR1 as SGHTA and CDR2 as FQGNSA.

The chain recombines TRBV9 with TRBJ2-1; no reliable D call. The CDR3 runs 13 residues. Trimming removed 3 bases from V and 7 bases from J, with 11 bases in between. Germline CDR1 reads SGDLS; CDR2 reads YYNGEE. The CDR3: CASSASARNEQFF. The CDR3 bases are TGTGCCAGCAGCGCGTCCGCTAGGAATGAGCAGTTCTTC.

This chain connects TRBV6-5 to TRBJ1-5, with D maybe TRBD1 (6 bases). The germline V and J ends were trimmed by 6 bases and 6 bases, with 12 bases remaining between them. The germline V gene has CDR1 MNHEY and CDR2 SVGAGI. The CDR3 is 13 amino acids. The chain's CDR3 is CASSLDRTQPQHF. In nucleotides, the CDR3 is TGTGCCAGCAGCCTAGACAGGACTCAGCCCCAGCATTTT.

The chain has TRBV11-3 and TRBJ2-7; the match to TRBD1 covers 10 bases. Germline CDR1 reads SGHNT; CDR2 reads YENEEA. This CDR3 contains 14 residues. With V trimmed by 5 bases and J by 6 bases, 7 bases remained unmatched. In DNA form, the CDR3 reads TGTGCCAGCAGCCGCTATGGGACAGGGGTCGAGCAGTACTTC. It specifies CASSRYGTGVEQYF.

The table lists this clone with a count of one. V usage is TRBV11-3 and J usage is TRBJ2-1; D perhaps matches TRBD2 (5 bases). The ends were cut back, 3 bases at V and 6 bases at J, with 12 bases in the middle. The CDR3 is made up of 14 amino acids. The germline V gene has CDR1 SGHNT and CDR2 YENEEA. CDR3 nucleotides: TGTGCCAGCAGCTTGGGTGGGAGCCCCAATGAGCAGTTCTTC. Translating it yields CASSLGGSPNEQFF.

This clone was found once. The DNA for the CDR3 is TGTGCCAGTAGTATAGGACACTACAATGAGCAGTTCTTC. Encoded protein: CASSIGHYNEQFF. The chain carries TRBV19 and TRBJ2-1; D remains unclear. Germline V gives CDR1 LNHDA, CDR2 SQIVND (reference sequence). The germline V and J ends were trimmed by 1 base and 3 bases, with 4 bases remaining between them. This CDR3 spans 13 amino acids.

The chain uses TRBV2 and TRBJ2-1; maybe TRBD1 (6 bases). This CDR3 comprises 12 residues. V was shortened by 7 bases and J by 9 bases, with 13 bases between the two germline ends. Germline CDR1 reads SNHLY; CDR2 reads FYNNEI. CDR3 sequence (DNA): TGTGCCAGCAAAGACAGGTCTAGTGAGCAGTTCTTC. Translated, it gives CASKDRSSEQFF.

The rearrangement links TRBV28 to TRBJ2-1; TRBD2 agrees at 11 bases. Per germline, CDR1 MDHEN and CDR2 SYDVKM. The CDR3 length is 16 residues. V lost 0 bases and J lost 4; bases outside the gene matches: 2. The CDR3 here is CASSLWGLAAYNEQFF. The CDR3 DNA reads TGTGCCAGCAGTTTATGGGGACTAGCGGCATACAATGAGCAGTTCTTC.